These T cell receptor beta chains were read from a single sample in a study of human T cells and chemical hapten exposure. TCRdb independently ran MiXCR on the RACE reads; one entry per CDR3 protein. This sample has 75,000 to 100,000 distinct CDR3 sequences, with roughly 10% found just once. Specimen: whole blood, collected in connection with sensitization to the hapten diphenylcyclopropenone (DPC). All receptors come from a man aged 35 to 55 with alopecia areata. Some clones in this sample may be carry-over from other donors' samples. CDR3s include the opening cysteine and the closing phenylalanine or tryptophan. A D gene is named only where the DNA matches it firmly. A row's size may be missing; if present it is once, few, many or a size class.

>.|TRBJ1-4|.|TRBV5-1
CASSLAGAGPEKLFF
TGCGCCAGCAGCTTGGCAGGGGCAGGGCCCGAAAAACTGTTTTTT
>few|TRBJ2-2|.|TRBV20-1
CSARGRVTGELFF
TGCAGTGCTAGGGGCAGGGTCACCGGGGAGCTGTTTTTT
>once|TRBJ2-6|.|TRBV7-3
CASSEGGGVSGANVLTF
TGTGCCAGCAGCGAGGGGGGGGGAGTCTCTGGGGCCAACGTCCTGACTTTC
>.|TRBJ2-7|TRBD2|TRBV20-1
CSATRTGGPEQYF
TGCAGTGCCACCCGAACGGGAGGACCCGAGCAGTACTTC
>few|TRBJ2-7|TRBD2|TRBV4-3
CASSQFRGLAGSEQYF
TGCGCCAGCAGCCAGTTCCGCGGACTAGCGGGAAGCGAGCAGTACTTC
>few|TRBJ1-5|TRBD1|TRBV28
CASSWDRGAGDVHQPQHF
TGTGCCAGCAGTTGGGACAGGGGGGCAGGTGACGTTCATCAGCCCCAGCATTTT
>.|TRBJ2-7|.|TRBV27
CASSGGRPSYEQYF
TGTGCCAGCAGTGGAGGACGTCCCTCCTACGAGCAGTACTTC
>.|TRBJ2-5|TRBD2|TRBV7-2
CASSSRAGLQETQYF
TGTGCCAGCAGCTCTCGAGCGGGACTCCAAGAGACCCAGTACTTC
>.|TRBJ2-3|.|TRBV29-1
CSVPIQYTQYF
TGCAGCGTCCCCATACAATATACGCAGTATTTT
>.|TRBJ1-1|.|TRBV5-6
CASVLGASAEAFF
TGTGCCAGCGTCCTGGGGGCGTCGGCTGAAGCTTTCTTT
>few|TRBJ2-1|TRBD2|TRBV6-2/TRBV6-3
CASSYRRLAGLEQFF
TGTGCCAGCAGTTACCGTAGGCTAGCGGGATTGGAGCAGTTCTTC
>.|TRBJ2-3|TRBD2|TRBV6-5
CASSYSRGGDTQYF
TGTGCCAGCAGTTACTCGCGCGGGGGAGATACGCAGTATTTT
>.|TRBJ2-7|TRBD1|TRBV18
CASSTTGPYEQYF
TGTGCCAGCTCTACGACAGGGCCCTACGAGCAGTACTTC
>many|TRBJ2-1|.|TRBV6-2/TRBV6-3
CASSLDNYNEQFF
TGTGCCAGCAGTCTCGATAACTACAATGAGCAGTTCTTC
>.|TRBJ2-1|TRBD2|TRBV12-3/TRBV12-4
CASSLETSGRGDEQFF
TGTGCCAGCAGCCTCGAAACTAGCGGGAGAGGGGATGAGCAGTTCTTC
>few|TRBJ2-2|.|TRBV7-8
CASSLAFMNTGELFF
TGTGCCAGCAGCTTAGCGTTCATGAACACCGGGGAGCTGTTTTTT
>many|TRBJ1-2|.|TRBV12-5
CASGLGAHRVYGYTF
TGTGCTAGTGGTTTGGGGGCACATAGGGTTTATGGCTACACCTTC
>few|TRBJ2-1|.|TRBV5-1
CASSQGGRYYNEQFF
TGCGCCAGCAGCCAGGGGGGCAGGTACTACAATGAGCAGTTCTTC
>.|TRBJ2-1|TRBD2|TRBV7-2
CASSFSGSLYNEQFF
TGTGCCAGCAGCTTTAGCGGGAGTTTGTACAATGAGCAGTTCTTC
>.|TRBJ2-1|TRBD2|TRBV7-8
CASSSRLAGVNEQFF
TGTGCCAGCAGCTCGAGACTAGCGGGTGTGAATGAGCAGTTCTTC
>few|TRBJ2-3|.|TRBV27
CASSLSTGVSTDTQYF
TGTGCCAGCAGTTTATCTACGGGAGTGAGCACAGATACGCAGTATTTT
>many|TRBJ1-1|.|TRBV15
CATSRDLEREAFF
TGTGCCACCAGCAGAGATCTGGAGAGAGAAGCTTTCTTT
>many|TRBJ2-7|TRBD1|TRBV5-1
CASSTTGIPYEQYF
TGCGCCAGCAGCACGACAGGGATCCCCTACGAGCAGTACTTC
>few|TRBJ1-2|TRBD1|TRBV10-3
CAISAGTAAYGYTF
TGTGCCATCAGTGCCGGGACAGCTGCTTATGGCTACACCTTC
>few|TRBJ1-1|.|TRBV6-5
CASSLEGHPNTEAFF
TGTGCCAGCAGTTTGGAGGGACATCCGAACACTGAAGCTTTCTTT
>.|TRBJ1-2|.|TRBV28
CASLSNYGYTF
TGTGCCAGCCTCAGTAACTATGGCTACACCTTC
>.|TRBJ2-3|.|TRBV24-1
CATSDPLDSQNTDTQYF
TGTGCCACCAGTGATCCCTTGGACAGCCAAAACACAGATACGCAGTATTTT